The present TCR beta chain was sequenced within a study of OX40 agonist ivuxolimab in advanced cancers. Study background: People who had prior anti-PD-1, anti-PD-L1 or anti-CTLA-4 therapy could take part, and around 39% had some. Three patients had partial responses: one hepatocellular carcinoma, two cutaneous melanoma.

Measured with immunoSEQ multiplex PCR; TCRdb has only the in-frame clones, and not every one. The data show about 27,000 clones, less than 85% seen once. The clonotype was recovered from an adult with an advanced solid tumor such as melanoma, head and neck, liver or kidney cancer. The sequencing here drew on CD4+ or CD8+ T cells sorted from blood, taken in a trial of the OX40 agonist ivuxolimab.

The CDR3 loop is CAISDGQPYEQYF. The CDR3 DNA reads as TGTGCCATCAGTGACGGACAACCCTACGAGCAGTACTTC. The rearrangement joins TRBV10-3 to TRBJ2-7; D may be TRBD1 (5 bases). V shed 3 bases and J shed 2 bases, with 8 bases lying between them. CDR1 is ENHRY, CDR2 SYGVKD, per germline. The CDR3 totals 13 residues.